Below, 24 T cell receptor beta chains from the same sample are listed, as sequenced in a study of blood T cell repertoires in COVID-19. Assay: immunoSEQ multiplex PCR; the TCRdb copy retains only in-frame clones and omits some. The sample has about 300,000 clones; roughly nine tenths are singletons. The sequenced material came from peripheral blood. The source of these receptors is a man between 18 and 29 years old who had recovered from COVID-19.

The genes are TRBV7-9 and TRBJ1-2; D is unclear. There are 16 residues in the CDR3. From germline, CDR1 is SEHNR and CDR2 FQNEAQ (reference sequence). The V and J ends lost 6 bases and 1 base respectively, with 18 bases between them. Here the CDR3 reads CASSMDGPTSNYGYTF. The CDR3 DNA sequence: TGTGCCAGCAGTATGGACGGGCCCACTAGTAACTATGGCTACACCTTC.

The V call is TRBV7-9, the J call TRBJ2-7; 9 bases line up with TRBD1. Looked up from germline, CDR1 is SEHNR and CDR2 is FQNEAQ (reference sequence). V shed 6 bases, J shed 13 bases, and the junction held 10 bases outside the gene matches. The CDR3 covers 12 residues. The CDR3 region is CASSSTGGGEYF. CDR3 in DNA: TGTGCCAGCAGTTCTACAGGGGGCGGTGAATACTTC.

This chain links TRBV27 with TRBJ2-7; weak D call: TRBD2 (6 bases). This CDR3 has 14 amino acids. V lost 4 bases and J lost 2, with 12 bases in between. The germline gives CDR1 MNHEY, CDR2 SMNVEV (reference sequence). CDR3 in amino acids: CASSSGLVPYEQYF. The CDR3 bases are TGTGCCAGCAGTTCGGGACTGGTTCCCTACGAGCAGTACTTC.

This rearrangement joins TRBV29-1 to TRBJ2-7, with D possibly TRBD1 on 5 matching bases. CDR1 SQVTM and CDR2 ANQGSEA come from the germline V gene. The V gene lost 7 bases and the J gene lost 3 bases, with 13 bases spanning the gap. The CDR3 sequence is 12 residues long. CDR3 sequence reads: CSGGQGSYEQYF. Written as DNA, the CDR3 is TGCAGCGGTGGGCAGGGTAGCTACGAGCAGTACTTC.

The chain carries TRBV4-1 and TRBJ2-1, with TRBD2 identical over 9 bases. Germline-derived CDR1 and CDR2 are MGHRA and YSYEKL. This CDR3 is built from 17 residues. V dropped 3 bases and J dropped 7; count of bases not matched to a gene: 13. CDR3 nucleotides: TGCGCCAGCAGCCAGGCACTCGGGGGGAGCGGGGGGAATGAGCAGTTCTTC. It is translated as CASSQALGGSGGNEQFF.

This rearrangement joins TRBV2 to TRBJ1-4, with TRBD1 identical over 8 bases. There are 15 residues in the CDR3. Germline trimming cut 6 bases from V and 0 bases from J; bases unmatched to any gene: 3. In germline, CDR1 is SNHLY, CDR2 FYNNEI. The CDR3 protein is CASRGQAPTNEKLFF. The CDR3 DNA follows: TGTGCCAGCAGGGGACAGGCGCCAACTAATGAAAAACTGTTTTTT.

This clone was detected once. V usage is TRBV7-3 and J usage is TRBJ2-5; maybe TRBD1 (5 bases). Looked up from germline, CDR1 is SGHTA and CDR2 is FQGTGA. V lost 1 base, J lost 0 bases, and 9 bases lay in between. The CDR3 sequence is 15 residues long. This chain's CDR3 is CASSLIAGNQETQYF. CDR3 nucleotides: TGTGCCAGCAGCTTAATAGCAGGGAACCAAGAGACCCAGTACTTC.

The V call is TRBV9, the J call TRBJ1-1; 9 positions match TRBD1. Per the germline V gene, CDR1 is SGDLS and CDR2 is YYNGEE. The CDR3 has 15 amino acids. With 4 bases clipped from V and 3 bases from J, the junction kept 7 bases outside the gene matches. The CDR3 nucleotides read TGTGCCAGCAGCCCAACAGGGGGCAGGGACACTGAAGCTTTCTTT. As protein: CASSPTGGRDTEAFF.

This rearrangement joins TRBV19 to TRBJ2-3; 9 bases are a match to TRBD2. Germline assignment: CDR1 LNHDA and CDR2 SQIVND (reference sequence). The V segment lost 5 bases and the J segment 5 bases; nucleotides outside the gene matches: 8. The length of the CDR3 is 15 residues. The CDR3 nucleotides read TGTGCCAGTAGTTTACTAGCGGGTGACCAAGATACGCAGTATTTT. This translates into CASSLLAGDQDTQYF.

The J gene is TRBJ1-2, the V gene TRBV29-1, with unresolved D. In germline, CDR1 is SQVTM, CDR2 ANQGSEA. V lost 3 bases to trimming and J lost 1 base, with 15 bases between them. CDR3 length equals 15 residues. CDR3 in DNA: TGCAGCGTTGAGTCTGGGCGACAAATTAACTATGGCTACACCTTC. This codes for CSVESGRQINYGYTF.

This rearrangement joins TRBV6-2 or TRBV6-3 to TRBJ1-2; 11 nucleotides match TRBD1. V lost 6 bases and J lost 4; bases outside the gene matches: 7. The CDR3 loop spans 15 amino acids. Germline CDR1 reads MNHEY; CDR2 reads SVGEGT. The CDR3 protein is CASSRRTGGIYGYTF. CDR3 nucleotides: TGTGCCAGCAGCCGACGGACAGGGGGCATCTATGGCTACACCTTC.

This clone was counted once. The chain couples TRBV5-1 to TRBJ1-4; tentative D call: TRBD1 (5 bases). With 5 bases removed from V and 4 bases from J, the gap between germline ends came to 15 bases. CDR1 SGHRS and CDR2 YFSETQ come from the germline V gene. The CDR3 runs 15 residues. The chain's CDR3 is CASRGPQGDNEKLFF. In DNA, the CDR3 is TGCGCCAGCAGGGGGCCTCAGGGTGATAATGAAAAACTGTTTTTT. Full variable domain (rest looked up from reference TRBV5-1 and TRBJ1-4): KAGVTQTPRYLIKTRGQQVTLSCSPISGHRSVSWYQQTPGQGLQFLFEYFSETQRNKGNFPGRFSGRQFSNSRSEMNVSTLELGDSALYLCASRGPQGDNEKLFFGSGTQLSVL.

The chain combines TRBV4-1 with TRBJ2-3, with 11 bases lining up with TRBD2. Looked up from germline, CDR1 is MGHRA and CDR2 is YSYEKL. J gave up 5 bases and V 0 bases, and 7 bases lay outside the gene matches. The CDR3 has 17 residues. CDR3 protein: CASSQDNSGRARDTQYF. The CDR3, as DNA: TGCGCCAGCAGCCAAGATAATAGCGGGAGGGCCAGAGATACGCAGTATTTT.

This chain uses TRBV7-8 with TRBJ2-3; D may be TRBD1 (6 bases). The CDR3 extends over 15 amino acids. V was cut by 4 bases and J by 4 bases, with 15 bases left in between. Germline V lookup: CDR1 SGHVS, CDR2 FQNEAQ. The CDR3 nucleotides are TGTGCCAGCAGCTCCTGGGCCGAGGGGGCAGATACGCAGTATTTT. Its translation is CASSSWAEGADTQYF.

The chain recombines TRBV6-2 or TRBV6-3 with TRBJ2-3; no firm D call. Germline CDR1 MNHEY, CDR2 SVGEGT. This CDR3 has 12 residues. V shed 5 bases and J shed 2 bases, with 5 bases lying between them. CDR3 in amino acids: CASSLVTDTQYF. The CDR3 DNA follows: TGTGCCAGCAGTCTAGTCACAGATACGCAGTATTTT.

V usage is TRBV7-9 and J usage is TRBJ1-2; TRBD1 is a possible D gene (6 bases). The V gene lost 4 bases and the J gene lost 8 bases, with 20 bases spanning the gap. Germline lookup yields CDR1 SEHNR and CDR2 FQNEAQ (reference sequence). CDR3 length: 15 amino acids. Here the CDR3 reads CASSSRGSLPSGYTF. The CDR3, as DNA: TGTGCCAGCAGCTCGAGGGGGTCGTTGCCTTCGGGCTACACCTTC. The whole variable domain, filled in from reference TRBV7-9 and TRBJ1-2, reads DTGVSQNPRHKITKRGQNVTFRCDPISEHNRLYWYRQTLGQGPEFLTYFQNEAQLEKSRLLSDRFSAERPKGSFSTLEIQRTEQGDSAMYLCASSSRGSLPSGYTFGSGTRLTVV.

The chain recombines TRBV2 with TRBJ2-7; 11 bases match TRBD1. J was trimmed by 5 bases and V by 4 bases; bases with no gene match: 7. The CDR3 spans 15 residues. Germline V gene lookup returns CDR1 SNHLY and CDR2 FYNNEI. CDR3 loop: CASSALGTGGNEQYF. The CDR3 DNA reads TGTGCCAGCAGTGCCCTCGGGACAGGGGGTAACGAGCAGTACTTC.

This rearrangement joins TRBV5-1 to TRBJ2-7, with 8 bases fitting TRBD2. V dropped 5 bases and J dropped 4; count of bases not matched to a gene: 17. CDR1 is SGHRS and CDR2 is YFSETQ in the germline V gene. This CDR3 contains 17 residues. Here the CDR3 DNA reads TGCGCCAGCAGTCGTACATCCCCGGGACTAGATGGGTACGAGCAGTACTTC. Its translation: CASSRTSPGLDGYEQYF.

V is TRBV5-4 and J is TRBJ2-1; the match to TRBD1 covers 8 bases. CDR1 is SGHNT and CDR2 is YYREEE in the germline V gene (reference sequence). The CDR3 is 16 residues long. V trimming: 4 bases; J trimming: 8 bases; junction bases outside the gene matches: 14. CDR3 amino acids: CASSPPGQADVYEQFF. The CDR3 DNA sequence: TGTGCCAGCAGCCCCCCGGGACAGGCCGATGTCTATGAGCAGTTCTTC.

V is TRBV4-1 and J is TRBJ1-1, with D maybe TRBD1 (6 bases). CDR3 length: 13 amino acids. The V end lost 5 bases, the J end lost 9 bases, and 16 bases lay between the germline ends. Germline V gene sequence: CDR1 MGHRA, CDR2 YSYEKL. CDR3 sequence reads: CASSSWGGAQAFF. The CDR3 DNA is TGCGCCAGCAGCTCCTGGGGGGGGGCGCAAGCTTTCTTT.

The chain links TRBV28 to TRBJ1-2; TRBD1 matches 8 bases. The germline CDR1 and CDR2 sequences are MDHEN and SYDVKM. V dropped 5 bases and J dropped 8; count of bases not matched to a gene: 16. This CDR3 comprises 16 residues. CDR3 region: CASSATSIGQGRGYTF. CDR3 DNA: TGTGCCAGCAGTGCTACCTCAATAGGACAGGGCAGAGGCTACACCTTC.

The chain combines TRBV19 with TRBJ1-2; 7 positions match TRBD1. There are 15 residues in the CDR3. Trimming took 1 base from V and 4 from J; bases not matched to a gene: 6. Per germline, CDR1 LNHDA and CDR2 SQIVND (reference sequence). The DNA for the CDR3 is TGTGCCAGTAGTATAGGTGCAGGGGGGTCCTATGGCTACACCTTC. Protein: CASSIGAGGSYGYTF. Full variable domain (outside the CDR3, taken from reference TRBV19 and TRBJ1-2): DGGITQSPKYLFRKEGQNVTLSCEQNLNHDAMYWYRQDPGQGLRLIYYSQIVNDFQKGDIAEGYSVSREKKESFPLTVTSAQKNPTAFYLCASSIGAGGSYGYTFGSGTRLTVV.

V and J are TRBV27 and TRBJ1-5; tentative D call: TRBD1 (6 bases). The CDR3 is 17 residues long. Germline V gives CDR1 MNHEY, CDR2 SMNVEV (reference sequence). Trimming cost V 0 bases and J 6 bases, with 18 bases left between them. The CDR3, as DNA: TGTGCCAGCAGTTTATCGTCCGGGCTGGGGGCAAGTCAGCCCCAGCATTTT. As protein: CASSLSSGLGASQPQHF.

This chain connects TRBV12-5 to TRBJ1-3, with D unclear. The germline V and J ends were trimmed by 5 bases and 3 bases, with 14 bases remaining between them. CDR1 is LGHNT and CDR2 is FRNRAP in the germline V gene. The CDR3 has 15 amino acids. The CDR3 sequence: CASGHEGSFGNTIYF. The CDR3 coding sequence is TGTGCTAGTGGTCATGAGGGATCCTTTGGAAACACCATATATTTT.